These 5 T cell receptor beta chains originate from one sample sequenced in a study of blood T cell repertoires in COVID-19. Sequencing used immunoSEQ multiplex PCR; TCRdb keeps in-frame clones, though not all of them. The sample shows some 300,000 clones, about 86% of them seen only once. Input material: peripheral blood. The source is a woman in her seventies with COVID-19, enrolled during active disease.

The chain couples TRBV18 to TRBJ1-3; no clear D. The germline V gene encodes CDR1 KGHSH and CDR2 LQKENI. The germline V and J ends were trimmed by 4 bases and 0 bases, with 13 bases remaining between them. The CDR3 is made up of 16 amino acids. CDR3 loop: CASSLSRASSGNTIYF. CDR3 DNA sequence: TGTGCCAGCTCACTATCCCGAGCAAGCTCTGGAAACACCATATATTTT.

The chain recombines TRBV7-9 with TRBJ2-1; 11 bases map to TRBD2. Germline V gene data show CDR1 as SEHNR and CDR2 as FQNEAQ (reference sequence). The V segment lost 5 bases and the J segment 1 base; nucleotides outside the gene matches: 7. The CDR3 covers 17 residues. CDR3 in amino acids: CASSPGTSGDSYNEQFF. The CDR3, as DNA: TGTGCCAGCAGCCCTGGGACTAGCGGAGATTCCTACAATGAGCAGTTCTTC.

The CDR3 loop is CASSPFSYNEQFF. In nucleotides, the CDR3 is TGCGCCAGCAGCCCCTTCTCCTACAATGAGCAGTTCTTC. The V gene is TRBV5-1, the J gene TRBJ2-1; no definite D call. The V gene's germline CDR1 is SGHRS and CDR2 YFSETQ. V shed 4 bases and J shed 0 bases, with 5 bases lying between them. This CDR3 contains 13 residues. The whole variable domain, filled in from reference TRBV5-1 and TRBJ2-1, reads KAGVTQTPRYLIKTRGQQVTLSCSPISGHRSVSWYQQTPGQGLQFLFEYFSETQRNKGNFPGRFSGRQFSNSRSEMNVSTLELGDSALYLCASSPFSYNEQFFGPGTRLTVL.

The V gene is TRBV11-2, the J gene TRBJ2-2; D may be TRBD2 (6 bases). This CDR3 comprises 17 residues. CDR1 and CDR2 (germline): SGHAT, FQNNGV. Trimming pared 5 bases from V and 1 base from J, leaving 17 bases between. The CDR3: CASSPRVEGENTGELFF. The CDR3 DNA reads as TGTGCCAGCAGCCCCAGGGTGGAGGGCGAGAACACCGGGGAGCTGTTTTTT.

This rearrangement joins TRBV13 to TRBJ2-4; weak D call: TRBD2 (5 bases). CDR1 is PRHDT and CDR2 is FYEKMQ in the germline V gene (reference sequence). V lost 2 bases and J lost 6, with 14 bases in between. This CDR3 has 15 amino acids. In DNA form, the CDR3 reads TGTGCCAGCAGCTTAAGGATTAGAGGGCGAAACATTCAGTACTTC. Encoded protein: CASSLRIRGRNIQYF.